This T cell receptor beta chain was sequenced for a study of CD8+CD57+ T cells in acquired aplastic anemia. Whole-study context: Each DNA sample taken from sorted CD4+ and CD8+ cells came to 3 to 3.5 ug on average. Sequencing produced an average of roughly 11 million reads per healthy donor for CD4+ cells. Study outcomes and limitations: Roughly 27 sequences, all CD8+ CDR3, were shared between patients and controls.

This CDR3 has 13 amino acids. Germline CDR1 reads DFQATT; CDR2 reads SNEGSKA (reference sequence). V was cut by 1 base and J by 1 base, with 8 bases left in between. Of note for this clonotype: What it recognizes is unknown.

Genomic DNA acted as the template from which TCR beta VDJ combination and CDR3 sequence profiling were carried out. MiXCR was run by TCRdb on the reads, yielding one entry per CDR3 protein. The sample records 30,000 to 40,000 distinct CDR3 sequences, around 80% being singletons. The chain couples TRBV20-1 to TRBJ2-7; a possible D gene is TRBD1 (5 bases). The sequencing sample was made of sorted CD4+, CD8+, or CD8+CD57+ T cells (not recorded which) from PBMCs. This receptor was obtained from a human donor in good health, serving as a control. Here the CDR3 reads CSARVPGSYEQYF. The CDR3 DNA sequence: TGCAGTGCTAGAGTCCCAGGGTCCTACGAGCAGTACTTC.